The rows below give T cell receptor beta chains drawn from one sample of a study of early T cells in non-severe SARS-CoV-2 infection. TCRdb redid the calling of the 5' RACE reads with MiXCR, one entry per CDR3 protein. This table holds approximately 84,000 distinct CDR3 sequences, 14% to 15% found once. The sample was whole blood. Receptors originate from an adult who was a healthcare worker with PCR-confirmed SARS-CoV-2 infection or an uninfected control (not recorded which). Both conserved end residues are part of each CDR3. The D gene is left open where the match is weak. Not all rows give a size; the values are once, few, many and, for expanded clones, a class.

J: TRBJ1-5
length: 12
V: TRBV20-1
size: .
D: .
DNA: TGCAGCGTCGACGGCTACAATCAGCCCCAGCATTTT
CDR3: CSVDGYNQPQHF

J: TRBJ2-1
length: 16
V: TRBV5-4
size: many
D: TRBD2
DNA: TGTGCCAGCAGCCCTGGACTAGCGGGAGTCTTAAATGAGCAGTTCTTC
CDR3: CASSPGLAGVLNEQFF

J: TRBJ2-1
length: 15
V: TRBV11-2
size: .
D: TRBD2
DNA: TGTGCCAGCAGCTTAGATCTTGCGGGAGGAGGTGAGCAGTTCTTC
CDR3: CASSLDLAGGGEQFF

J: TRBJ2-1
length: 13
V: TRBV29-1
size: many
D: .
DNA: TGCAGCATGCCGCAGGGGTCGTTGAATGAGCAGTTCTTC
CDR3: CSMPQGSLNEQFF

J: TRBJ2-7
length: 14
V: TRBV20-1
size: .
D: TRBD1
DNA: TGCAGTGTCCCTCGGACAGGGATCCTCTACGAGCAGTACTTC
CDR3: CSVPRTGILYEQYF

J: TRBJ2-1
length: 14
V: TRBV27
size: many
D: TRBD2
DNA: TGTACCAGCAGTTCGCGACTAGCTCTCTATGAGCAGTTCTTC
CDR3: CTSSSRLALYEQFF

J: TRBJ1-3
length: 14
V: TRBV7-2
size: .
D: .
DNA: TGTGCCAGCAGCTTAGACAGGGCTGGAAACACCATATATTTT
CDR3: CASSLDRAGNTIYF

J: TRBJ2-1
length: 15
V: TRBV7-6
size: many
D: .
DNA: TGTGCCAGCAGCTTAGCGGATTATAGCTACAATGAGCAGTTCTTC
CDR3: CASSLADYSYNEQFF

J: TRBJ2-1
length: 15
V: TRBV7-3
size: many
D: .
DNA: TGTGCCAGCAGCTTACTGGGGAGCTCCTACAATGAGCAGTTCTTC
CDR3: CASSLLGSSYNEQFF

J: TRBJ2-3
length: 15
V: TRBV7-9
size: .
D: TRBD2
DNA: TGTGCCAGCAGCTTATACGGGAGGACCCGAGATACGCAGTATTTT
CDR3: CASSLYGRTRDTQYF

J: TRBJ2-5
length: 13
V: TRBV20-1
size: .
D: .
DNA: TGCAGTGCTAGAGGGGCTGGTAAAGAGACCCAGTACTTC
CDR3: CSARGAGKETQYF

J: TRBJ2-4
length: 14
V: TRBV28
size: few
D: .
DNA: TGTGCCAGCAGCCCCTCAGGGGCCAAAAACATTCAGTACTTC
CDR3: CASSPSGAKNIQYF

J: TRBJ2-5
length: 12
V: TRBV28
size: .
D: .
DNA: TGTGCCAGCAGAGGCGGGATGGAGACCCAGTACTTC
CDR3: CASRGGMETQYF

J: TRBJ2-3
length: 13
V: TRBV15
size: few
D: .
DNA: TGTGCCACCAGCACCCTTTCTGGAGATACGCAGTATTTT
CDR3: CATSTLSGDTQYF

J: TRBJ1-2
length: 15
V: TRBV18
size: few
D: .
DNA: TGTGCCAGCTCACCCCGGACGGACAATAACTATGGCTACACCTTC
CDR3: CASSPRTDNNYGYTF

J: TRBJ2-1
length: 12
V: TRBV29-1
size: many
D: TRBD2
DNA: TGCAGCGTCCCGGGACTAGCTTCTGAGCAGTTCTTC
CDR3: CSVPGLASEQFF

J: TRBJ2-7
length: 10
V: TRBV7-9
size: many
D: .
DNA: TGTGCCAGCAGTGGTCAGGGGCAGTACTTC
CDR3: CASSGQGQYF

J: TRBJ1-4
length: 11
V: TRBV20-1
size: .
D: .
DNA: TGCAGTGCTTGGTTGAATGAAAAACTGTTTTTT
CDR3: CSAWLNEKLFF

J: TRBJ2-6
length: 14
V: TRBV28
size: once
D: .
DNA: TGTGCCAGTCAAATGGAATCTGGGGCCAACGTCCTGACTTTC
CDR3: CASQMESGANVLTF

J: TRBJ2-1
length: 14
V: TRBV7-6
size: few
D: TRBD2
DNA: TGTGCCAGCAGCTTTTCGGGAGGGCCGGGTGAGCAGTTCTTC
CDR3: CASSFSGGPGEQFF

J: TRBJ2-1
length: 16
V: TRBV29-1
size: few
D: TRBD2
DNA: TGCAGCGTTGTCGGTCTAGCGGGAGGGCCCGGGAATGAGCAGTTCTTC
CDR3: CSVVGLAGGPGNEQFF

J: TRBJ2-7
length: 16
V: TRBV14
size: many
D: .
DNA: TGTGCCAGCAGCCAAGCGTCCCGGACAGCCCGTTACGAGCAGTACTTC
CDR3: CASSQASRTARYEQYF

J: TRBJ1-2
length: 16
V: TRBV6-5
size: .
D: TRBD1
DNA: TGTGCCAGCAGTTGGACAGGGGGCGGAAGTCTGCAGGGCTACACCTTC
CDR3: CASSWTGGGSLQGYTF

J: TRBJ2-3
length: 14
V: TRBV5-1
size: .
D: .
DNA: TGCGCCAGCAGCCGCTCTCAGGGAGGAGATACGCAGTATTTT
CDR3: CASSRSQGGDTQYF

J: TRBJ2-7
length: 15
V: TRBV19
size: many
D: TRBD1
DNA: TGTGCCAGTAGTTCTTCCGGGACAGGGACCTACGAGCAGTACTTC
CDR3: CASSSSGTGTYEQYF

J: TRBJ2-5
length: 13
V: TRBV4-1
size: .
D: .
DNA: TGCGCCAGCAGCCTAACCTTATCGGAGACCCAGTACTTC
CDR3: CASSLTLSETQYF

J: TRBJ1-4
length: 16
V: TRBV11-2
size: once
D: .
DNA: TGTGCCAGCAGCGGCCTCCACGCGGGTACTAATGAAAAACTGTTTTTT
CDR3: CASSGLHAGTNEKLFF

J: TRBJ2-7
length: 14
V: TRBV2
size: many
D: .
DNA: TGTGCCAGCAGCTTGGACGAGGGGTCCTACGAGCAGTACTTC
CDR3: CASSLDEGSYEQYF

J: TRBJ2-2
length: 14
V: TRBV2
size: many
D: .
DNA: TGTGCCAGCAGTGAGTCCAGGGCTACCGGGGAGCTGTTTTTT
CDR3: CASSESRATGELFF

J: TRBJ2-7
length: 13
V: TRBV27
size: few
D: .
DNA: TGTGCCAGCAGTTCCCACGGGTACTACGAGCAGTACTTC
CDR3: CASSSHGYYEQYF

J: TRBJ2-3
length: 14
V: TRBV29-1
size: many
D: TRBD2
DNA: TGCAGCGTTGAGGTAGCGGGAAGCACAGATACGCAGTATTTT
CDR3: CSVEVAGSTDTQYF

J: TRBJ2-7
length: 10
V: TRBV20-1
size: few
D: .
DNA: TGCAGTCCCCGGCCTTCCGAGCAGTACTTC
CDR3: CSPRPSEQYF

J: TRBJ1-5
length: 13
V: TRBV12-3/TRBV12-4
size: few
D: .
DNA: TGTGCCAGCAGTACTACAGGGAATCAGCCCCAGCATTTT
CDR3: CASSTTGNQPQHF

J: TRBJ2-1
length: 15
V: TRBV28
size: many
D: .
DNA: TGTGCCAGCTGCCCCCCGGCGGACTCCTACAATGAGCAGTTCTTC
CDR3: CASCPPADSYNEQFF

J: TRBJ2-7
length: 12
V: TRBV29-1
size: .
D: TRBD1
DNA: TGCAGCGTAGGGGACAGGGGCTACGAGCAGTACTTC
CDR3: CSVGDRGYEQYF

J: TRBJ2-1
length: 14
V: TRBV20-1
size: many
D: TRBD2
DNA: TGCAGTGCTCTACCTAGCGGGAGTCTCAATGAGCAGTTCTTC
CDR3: CSALPSGSLNEQFF

J: TRBJ2-1
length: 14
V: TRBV14
size: many
D: .
DNA: TGTGCCAGCAGCCACCGACACCAATTCAATGAGCAGTTCTTC
CDR3: CASSHRHQFNEQFF

J: TRBJ1-2
length: 15
V: TRBV6-6
size: .
D: TRBD1
DNA: TGTGCCAGCAGCAGCCTGGGACAGGTGAACTATGGCTACACCTTC
CDR3: CASSSLGQVNYGYTF

J: TRBJ2-1
length: 16
V: TRBV5-1
size: .
D: TRBD2
DNA: TGCGCCAGCAGCCCGTCGCGCGGGAGCTCCTACAATGAGCAGTTCTTC
CDR3: CASSPSRGSSYNEQFF

J: TRBJ1-1
length: 17
V: TRBV6-9
size: few
D: TRBD1
DNA: TGTGCCAGCAGTTACCAACCGGGACAGAGGATGAACACTGAAGCTTTCTTT
CDR3: CASSYQPGQRMNTEAFF

J: TRBJ1-2
length: 14
V: TRBV5-4
size: many
D: .
DNA: TGTGCCAGCAGCTTTGGGCAGGGTAACTATGGCTACACCTTC
CDR3: CASSFGQGNYGYTF

J: TRBJ2-7
length: 13
V: TRBV10-3
size: .
D: TRBD1
DNA: TGTGCCATCAGGGGGCAGGGGGCCTACGAGCAGTACTTC
CDR3: CAIRGQGAYEQYF

J: TRBJ2-2
length: 12
V: TRBV10-1
size: many
D: .
DNA: TGCGCCAGCAGGAAAGACACCGGGGAGCTGTTTTTT
CDR3: CASRKDTGELFF

J: TRBJ2-5
length: 14
V: TRBV29-1
size: many
D: TRBD1
DNA: TGCAGCGTTACAGGGGGCGCGTCGTCCGAGACCCAGTACTTC
CDR3: CSVTGGASSETQYF

J: TRBJ2-2
length: 14
V: TRBV20-1
size: .
D: TRBD1
DNA: TGCAGTGCGCTACTAGAGGGGGCCACCGGGGAGCTGTTTTTT
CDR3: CSALLEGATGELFF

J: TRBJ1-1
length: 14
V: TRBV9
size: few
D: .
DNA: TGTGCCAGCAGCCAGCGGATGGTGGGCACTGAAGCTTTCTTT
CDR3: CASSQRMVGTEAFF

J: TRBJ2-1
length: 15
V: TRBV11-2
size: few
D: TRBD2
DNA: TGTGCCAGCAGCCCTCCTAGCGGGAGGTACAATGAGCAGTTCTTC
CDR3: CASSPPSGRYNEQFF

J: TRBJ2-2
length: 15
V: TRBV11-2
size: few
D: TRBD1
DNA: TGTGCCAGCAGCATGGACAGGGCGAACACCGGGGAGCTGTTTTTT
CDR3: CASSMDRANTGELFF

J: TRBJ1-6
length: 15
V: TRBV6-1
size: .
D: .
DNA: TGTGCCAGCAGTGAAGTAGATACAGCAGGATCACCCCTCCACTTT
CDR3: CASSEVDTAGSPLHF

J: TRBJ2-7
length: 13
V: TRBV7-9
size: .
D: .
DNA: TGTGCCAGCAGCTTAACGGGGGATTACGAGCAGTACTTC
CDR3: CASSLTGDYEQYF

J: TRBJ1-1
length: 12
V: TRBV12-3/TRBV12-4
size: .
D: TRBD1
DNA: TGTGCCAGCAGCTCGACAGGGAGTGAAGCTTTCTTT
CDR3: CASSSTGSEAFF

J: TRBJ2-3
length: 15
V: TRBV7-9
size: many
D: TRBD2
DNA: TGTGCCAGCAGCCCACTAGCGGGAGAAGGAGATACGCAGTATTTT
CDR3: CASSPLAGEGDTQYF

J: TRBJ1-3
length: 14
V: TRBV4-3
size: .
D: TRBD1
DNA: TGCGCCAGCCGGGGACAGGGCTCTGGAAACACCATATATTTT
CDR3: CASRGQGSGNTIYF

J: TRBJ2-2
length: 13
V: TRBV6-6
size: .
D: .
DNA: TGTGCCAGCAGTTACTCATTAAACGGGGAGCTGTTTTTT
CDR3: CASSYSLNGELFF

J: TRBJ2-5
length: 13
V: TRBV27
size: .
D: .
DNA: TGTGCCAGCAGTTTATTGGGCGGAGAGACCCAGTACTTC
CDR3: CASSLLGGETQYF

J: TRBJ1-1
length: 14
V: TRBV18
size: .
D: .
DNA: TGTGCCAGCTCACCGGCAGGGATGAACACTGAAGCTTTCTTT
CDR3: CASSPAGMNTEAFF

J: TRBJ2-2
length: 16
V: TRBV15
size: .
D: .
DNA: TGTGCCACCAGCAGAGTCCAGGGGATTGGAACCGGGGAGCTGTTTTTT
CDR3: CATSRVQGIGTGELFF

J: TRBJ2-2
length: 10
V: TRBV29-1
size: .
D: .
DNA: TGCAGCGTCCAGGCCGGGGAGCTGTTTTTT
CDR3: CSVQAGELFF